This T cell receptor beta chain is from a study of shared clonotypes between healthy human individuals. As for the study in general: CD4 naive and memory got three plates each, CD8 naive two, CD8 memory one. Study outcomes and limitations: Against clonotypes common to all four donors, non-shared ones had lower generation probabilities. Four donors showed sharing of about 5.5% of naive CD4 clonotypes.

A note on this clone: Its antigen is as yet unknown.

Profiled with immunoSEQ multiplex PCR; TCRdb holds only in-frame clones, not every one. The sample shows more than 2 million clones, more than 90% of them seen only once. In germline, CDR1 is WNHNN, CDR2 SYGVQD (reference sequence). V shed 2 bases and J shed 7 bases, with 14 bases lying between them. The CDR3 consists of 14 residues. Input material: naive CD4+ T cells sorted from blood. The subset: CD45RA+ positively selected. The chain joins TRBV10-1 to TRBJ2-5; a weak D match, TRBD2 (5 bases). This receptor was taken from a man aged 18 to 29 in good health. Written as DNA, the CDR3 is TGCGCCAGCAGTGAGATACGAGGGTCAGTGACCCAGTACTTC. Translation: CASSEIRGSVTQYF.